Described below is a single T cell receptor beta chain sequence and its context. This clone was detected once. Its antigen is still unknown. Per-nucleotide qualities are absent, and no much larger clonotype sits a single base away. These data originate in a study of OX40 agonist ivuxolimab in advanced cancers. About the full investigation: Ivuxolimab was a fully human IgG2 agonistic monoclonal antibody targeting the costimulatory receptor OX40 (CD134). Intravenous ivuxolimab was administered to patients every 2 weeks at six dose levels: 0.01, 0.1, 0.3, 1.5, 3 and 10 mg/kg. Of the 50 to 55 patients in dose escalation, about 20 had hepatocellular carcinoma, approximately 15 had melanoma, 9 had renal cell carcinoma and 9 had head and neck cancer. In the dose-escalation cohort, over 65% of patients were male, and the mean age was around 60 years, with a range of about 23 to 90. Patients were allowed to have had prior anti-PD-1, anti-PD-L1 or anti-CTLA-4 therapy, and around 40% of the dose-escalation patients had previously received checkpoint inhibitors. Partial responses occurred in three dose-escalation patients, of whom one had hepatocellular carcinoma and two had cutaneous melanoma. The point of sequencing TCRbeta in the periphery was to test whether ivuxolimab changed TCR sequence diversity and drove clonal T-cell expansion. The monotherapy dose-escalation portion (N ≈ 50 patients) of the phase I ivuxolimab trial is reported in the paper. The research as a whole found: In partial responders in the 0.1-3.0 mg/kg groups, normalized peripheral clonal expansion was found to be among the lowest, especially among CD8+ T cells. Antigen specificity was not determined for the clonally expanded peripheral T cells. Low levels of normalized T-cell clonal expansion were also seen in some nonresponding patients. At doses of 0.1 to 3.0 mg/kg, clonal expansion of both CD4+ and CD8+ T cells in blood was seen between baseline and week 6. After ivuxolimab, more expanded clones were found on average in CD8+ T cells than in CD4+ T cells.

To sequence the TCRbeta CDR3 region, genomic DNA was isolated from the sorted cells. TCRbeta CDR3 regions were sequenced using the immunoSEQ Assay. TCRdb re-hosts the immuneACCESS table, in-frame sequences only. Its copies lack some clones; in the studies checked, an unresolved V gene accounts for under half of them, and the cause for the rest is not known. This sample gives approximately 71,000 clones in total; 82% of them show up just once. In total, the top ten clones hold approximately 11% of the sample. The germline V gene supplies CDR1 MDHEN and CDR2 SYDVKM. The CDR3 runs 13 amino acids, cysteine and phenylalanine included. Just CDR3 DNA is preserved here, 39 bases in frame from base 1. At the junction V is shortened by 7 bases and J by 7 bases, with 16 bases in between. The trial excluded patients who had a history of autoimmune disease or were on systemic immunosuppression. In every dose cohort, peripheral blood was drawn for TCR sequencing at baseline, cycle 4 day 1, and cycle 7 day 1. The samples were taken from a phase I, first-in-human, multicenter, open-label dose-escalation trial of ivuxolimab. Adults with locally advanced or metastatic melanoma, renal cell carcinoma, hepatocellular carcinoma or head and neck squamous cell carcinoma were enrolled in the trial. Before TCR sequencing, CD4+ and CD8+ T cells were separately sorted from peripheral blood.

The V gene is TRBV28 and the J gene is TRBJ1-1; a tentative D match to TRBD1 spans 6 bases. This sequence originates from an adult with an advanced solid tumor such as melanoma, head and neck, liver or kidney cancer. Specimen: CD4+ or CD8+ T cells sorted from blood, collected in a trial of the OX40 agonist ivuxolimab. The CDR3 region reads CASKVGGRREAFF. The nucleotide sequence is TGTGCCAGCAAGGTTGGGGGGCGACGTGAAGCTTTCTTT.